This T cell receptor beta chain was recorded in a study of cytomegalovirus exposure and HLA in healthy donors. The CDR3 totals 15 residues. The V and J ends lost 6 bases and 2 bases, in that order; junction bases with no gene match: 7. The germline gives CDR1 SNHLY, CDR2 FYNNEI. 13 Jbeta primers and 60 Vbeta primers were used for the PCR. This table comes from immunoSEQ multiplex PCR, and its TCRdb copy is limited to in-frame clones, with some not included. The table includes around 100,000 clones, over 60% detected once. This clonotype originated in a male donor in good health and CMV-seropositive. This chain connects TRBV2 to TRBJ2-1; 7 bases align to TRBD1. The specimen sequenced was PBMCs. For the CDR3, the DNA is TGTGCCAGCAGCGCGACAGGGCCAACCTACAATGAGCAGTTCTTC. It encodes CASSATGPTYNEQFF. Looking up the rest from reference TRBV2 and TRBJ2-1 gives the full variable domain: EPEVTQTPSHQVTQMGQEVILRCVPISNHLYFYWYRQILGQKVEFLVSFYNNEISEKSEIFDDQFSVERPDGSNFTLKIRSTKLEDSAMYFCASSATGPTYNEQFFGPGTRLTVL.